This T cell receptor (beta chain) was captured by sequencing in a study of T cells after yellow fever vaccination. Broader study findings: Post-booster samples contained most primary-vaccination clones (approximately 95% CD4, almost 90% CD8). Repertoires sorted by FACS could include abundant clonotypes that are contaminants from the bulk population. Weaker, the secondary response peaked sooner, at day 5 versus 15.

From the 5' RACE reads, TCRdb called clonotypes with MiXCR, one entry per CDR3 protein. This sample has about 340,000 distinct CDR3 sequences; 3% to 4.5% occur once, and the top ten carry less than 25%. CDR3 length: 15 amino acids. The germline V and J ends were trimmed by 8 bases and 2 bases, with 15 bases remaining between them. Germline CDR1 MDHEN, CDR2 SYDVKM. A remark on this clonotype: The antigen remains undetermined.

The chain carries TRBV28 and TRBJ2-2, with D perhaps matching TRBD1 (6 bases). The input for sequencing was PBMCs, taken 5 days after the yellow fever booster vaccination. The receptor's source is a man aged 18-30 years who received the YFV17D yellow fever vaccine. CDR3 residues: CASFTPGENTGELFF. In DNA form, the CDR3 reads TGTGCCAGCTTCACGCCAGGGGAAAACACCGGGGAGCTGTTTTTT.